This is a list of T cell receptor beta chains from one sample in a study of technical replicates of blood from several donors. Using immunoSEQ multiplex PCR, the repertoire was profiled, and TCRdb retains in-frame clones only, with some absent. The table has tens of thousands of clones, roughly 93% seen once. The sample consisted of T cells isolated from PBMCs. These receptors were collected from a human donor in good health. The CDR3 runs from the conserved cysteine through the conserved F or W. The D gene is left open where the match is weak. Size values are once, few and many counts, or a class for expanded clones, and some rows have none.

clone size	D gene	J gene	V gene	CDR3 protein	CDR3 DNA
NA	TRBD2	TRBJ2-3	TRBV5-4	CASSLGLAGAGTDTQYF	TGTGCCAGCAGCTTGGGACTAGCGGGGGCTGGCACAGATACGCAGTATTTT
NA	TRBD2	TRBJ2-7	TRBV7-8	CASSFLAGGLYEQYF	TGTGCCAGCAGCTTCCTAGCGGGGGGGCTGTACGAGCAGTACTTC
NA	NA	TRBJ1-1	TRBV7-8	CASSRSPLRTEAFF	TGTGCCAGCAGCCGTAGCCCCTTGAGAACTGAAGCTTTCTTT
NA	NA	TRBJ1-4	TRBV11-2	CASSLGRWGEKLFF	TGTGCCAGCAGCTTGGGGCGCTGGGGAGAAAAACTGTTTTTT
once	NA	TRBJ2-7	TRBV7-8	CASSWQGNSYEQYF	TGTGCCAGCAGCTGGCAGGGCAACTCCTACGAGCAGTACTTC
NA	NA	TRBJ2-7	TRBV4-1	CASSHPVSSYEQYF	TGCGCCAGCAGCCACCCGGTATCATCCTACGAGCAGTACTTC
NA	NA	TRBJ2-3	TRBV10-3	CAISESDISTDTQYF	TGTGCCATCAGTGAGTCGGACATTTCCACAGATACGCAGTATTTT
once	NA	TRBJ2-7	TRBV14	CASSQGATGSSYEQYF	TGTGCCAGCAGCCAGGGTGCAACGGGGAGCTCCTACGAGCAGTACTTC
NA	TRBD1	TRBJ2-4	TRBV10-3	CAISERGWTGSSKNIQYF	TGTGCCATCAGTGAAAGAGGGTGGACAGGGTCATCCAAAAACATTCAGTACTTC
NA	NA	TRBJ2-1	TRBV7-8	CASTPGFLNEQFF	TGTGCCAGCACCCCAGGGTTCCTCAATGAGCAGTTCTTC
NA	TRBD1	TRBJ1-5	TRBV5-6	CASSLFGQGQAQPQHF	TGTGCCAGCAGCCTTTTCGGACAGGGGCAGGCTCAGCCCCAGCATTTT
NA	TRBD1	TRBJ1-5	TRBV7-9	CASSYETGGPNQPQHF	TGTGCCAGCAGCTACGAGACAGGGGGCCCAAATCAGCCCCAGCATTTT
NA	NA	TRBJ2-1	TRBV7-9	CASSWTHEQFF	TGTGCCAGCAGCTGGACACATGAGCAGTTCTTC
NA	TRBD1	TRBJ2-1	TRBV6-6	CASSAQDRGSYNEQFF	TGTGCCAGCAGTGCCCAGGACAGGGGCTCCTACAATGAGCAGTTCTTC
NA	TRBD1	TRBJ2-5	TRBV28	CASRGRTGRETQYF	TGTGCCAGCAGGGGACGGACAGGGAGGGAGACCCAGTACTTC
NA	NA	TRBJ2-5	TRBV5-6	CASSMHGLMEETQYF	TGTGCCAGCAGCATGCACGGACTGATGGAAGAGACCCAGTACTTC
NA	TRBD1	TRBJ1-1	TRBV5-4	CASSSKGGGKTEAFF	TGTGCCAGCAGCTCAAAAGGGGGCGGTAAAACTGAAGCTTTCTTT
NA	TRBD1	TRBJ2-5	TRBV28	CASSLPGQGKTQYF	TGTGCCAGCAGTCTACCGGGACAGGGGAAGACCCAGTACTTC
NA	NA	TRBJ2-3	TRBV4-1	CASSQNLRDTQYF	TGCGCCAGCAGCCAAAATTTGAGAGATACGCAGTATTTT
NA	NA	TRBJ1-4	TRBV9	CASSAHFLRNEKLFF	TGTGCCAGCAGCGCCCACTTCCTGAGAAATGAAAAACTGTTTTTT
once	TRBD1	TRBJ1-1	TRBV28	CASSGTGDLVPEAFF	TGTGCCAGCAGTGGGACAGGGGATTTAGTTCCTGAAGCTTTCTTT
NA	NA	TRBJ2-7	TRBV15	CATSLHSQGTYEQYF	TGTGCCACCAGCCTTCACTCACAGGGAACGTACGAGCAGTACTTC
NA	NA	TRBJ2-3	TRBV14	CASSPSADTQYF	TGTGCCAGCAGTCCTAGTGCAGATACGCAGTATTTT
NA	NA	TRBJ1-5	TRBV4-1	CASSPMTGSWVNQPQHF	TGCGCCAGCAGCCCGATGACCGGGTCCTGGGTCAATCAGCCCCAGCATTTT
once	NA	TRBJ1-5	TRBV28	CASSPPGTNQPQHF	TGTGCCAGCAGCCCCCCGGGTACCAATCAGCCCCAGCATTTT
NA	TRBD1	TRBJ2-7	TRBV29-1	CSVAGTGGLEQYF	TGCAGCGTTGCCGGGACAGGGGGCTTGGAGCAGTACTTC
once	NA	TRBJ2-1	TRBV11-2	CASSSSPPSYNEQFF	TGTGCCAGCAGCTCCAGTCCCCCTTCTTACAATGAGCAGTTCTTC
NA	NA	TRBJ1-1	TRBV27	CASSSGQMNTEAFF	TGTGCCAGCAGCTCGGGACAAATGAACACTGAAGCTTTCTTT
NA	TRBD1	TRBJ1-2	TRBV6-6	CASSPTGDYGYTF	TGTGCCAGCAGCCCCACAGGGGACTATGGCTACACCTTC
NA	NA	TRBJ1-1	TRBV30	CAWRNSPNTEAFF	TGTGCCTGGAGAAACAGCCCGAACACTGAAGCTTTCTTT
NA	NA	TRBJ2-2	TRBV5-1	CASSLGSSIGELFF	TGCGCCAGCAGCTTGGGGTCTTCTATCGGGGAGCTGTTTTTT
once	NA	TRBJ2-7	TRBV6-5	CASSYGLSLAQYEQYF	TGTGCCAGCAGTTACGGGCTTTCGTTGGCACAATACGAGCAGTACTTC
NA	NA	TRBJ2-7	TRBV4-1	CASSQDRQSTYEQYF	TGCGCCAGCAGCCAAGACCGACAGAGTACCTACGAGCAGTACTTC
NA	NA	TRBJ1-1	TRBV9	CASSAWTENTEAFF	TGTGCCAGCAGCGCCTGGACAGAGAACACTGAAGCTTTCTTT
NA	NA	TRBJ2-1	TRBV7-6	CASSLGGLAVDEQFF	TGTGCCAGCAGCTTAGGGGGGCTAGCCGTCGATGAGCAGTTCTTC
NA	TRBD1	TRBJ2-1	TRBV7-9	CASSLAGQGGNEQFF	TGTGCCAGCAGCTTAGCGGGACAGGGGGGCAATGAGCAGTTCTTC
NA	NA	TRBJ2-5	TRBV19	CASSNGGWQETQYF	TGTGCCAGTAGTAATGGCGGGTGGCAAGAGACCCAGTACTTC
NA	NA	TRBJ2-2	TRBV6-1	CASSDYFVVTGELFF	TGTGCCAGCAGCGACTATTTCGTAGTAACCGGGGAGCTGTTTTTT
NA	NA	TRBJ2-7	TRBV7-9	CASSLTTSPYEQYF	TGTGCCAGCAGCTTAACTACCAGCCCCTACGAGCAGTACTTC
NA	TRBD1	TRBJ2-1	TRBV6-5	CASSYAAGTGGAEQFF	TGTGCCAGCAGTTACGCCGCCGGGACAGGGGGGGCTGAGCAGTTCTTC
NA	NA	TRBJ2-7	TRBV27	CASSFSSRYEQYF	TGTGCCAGCAGTTTTTCTAGCCGCTACGAGCAGTACTTC
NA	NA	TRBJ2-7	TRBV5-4	CASSVQGGWYEQYF	TGTGCCAGCAGCGTCCAGGGAGGTTGGTACGAGCAGTACTTC
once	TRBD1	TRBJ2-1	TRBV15	CATRPRDRGRSLDEQFF	TGTGCCACAAGACCGAGAGACAGGGGGCGAAGTCTGGATGAGCAGTTCTTC
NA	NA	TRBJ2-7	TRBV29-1	CSVNHGQYEQYF	TGCAGCGTTAACCATGGACAGTACGAGCAGTACTTC
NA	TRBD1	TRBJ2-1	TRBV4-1	CASGRTGGDEQFF	TGCGCCAGCGGTAGGACAGGGGGGGATGAGCAGTTCTTC
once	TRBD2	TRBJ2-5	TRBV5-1	CASSLRWRGGLGPQYF	TGCGCCAGCAGCTTGAGGTGGCGGGGGGGCCTCGGGCCCCAGTACTTC
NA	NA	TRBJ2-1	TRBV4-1	CASSQGYGLSFEQFF	TGCGCCAGCAGCCAAGGTTACGGCCTTAGCTTTGAGCAGTTCTTC
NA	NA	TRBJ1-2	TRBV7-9	CASSPPRVAGINYGYTF	TGTGCCAGCAGCCCACCGCGCGTCGCAGGGATCAACTATGGCTACACCTTC
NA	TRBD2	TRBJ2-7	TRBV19	CASSIMSGGSYEQYF	TGTGCCAGTAGTATAATGAGCGGGGGGTCCTACGAGCAGTACTTC
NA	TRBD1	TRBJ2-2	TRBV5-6	CASSPQTGGNTGELFF	TGTGCCAGCAGCCCCCAGACAGGGGGGAACACCGGGGAGCTGTTTTTT
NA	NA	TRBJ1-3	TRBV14	CASSQWGRWGDSGNTIYF	TGTGCCAGCAGCCAGTGGGGCAGATGGGGTGATTCTGGAAACACCATATATTTT
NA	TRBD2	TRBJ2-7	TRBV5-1	CASSFYASASGPRTSGRLSYEQYF	TGCGCCAGCAGCTTTTATGCGTCGGCCTCGGGACCCCGGACTAGCGGGAGGCTCTCCTACGAGCAGTACTTC
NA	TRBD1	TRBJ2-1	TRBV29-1	CSVELRRTGEQFF	TGCAGCGTGGAACTAAGGCGGACAGGTGAGCAGTTCTTC
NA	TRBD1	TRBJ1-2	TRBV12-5	CASGLVLQGTNYGYTF	TGTGCTAGTGGTTTGGTACTACAGGGGACTAACTATGGCTACACCTTC
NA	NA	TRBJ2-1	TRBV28	CASSFFGPPGREQWEQFF	TGTGCCAGCAGCTTTTTTGGGCCCCCGGGTCGGGAACAATGGGAGCAGTTCTTC